The 13 T cell receptor beta chains presented below share a single source sample, sequenced in a study of response to subunit inactivated influenza vaccine. TCRdb reanalysed the RT-PCR reads using MiXCR and keeps one entry per CDR3 protein. The repertoire consists of hundreds of thousands of distinct CDR3 sequences, with approximately 7.1% occurring once and the leading ten covering 10% to 15%. This material consisted of PBMCs from blood, taken roughly 24 months after vaccination. The receptors were gathered from a man aged 45-69 years who received an inactivated influenza vaccine.

This clonotype was detected many times. The rearrangement uses TRBV28 and TRBJ2-3, with TRBD1 matching 9 bases. V was clipped by 7 bases and J by 1 base; unmatched bases: 9. This CDR3 has 16 residues. Germline CDR1 and CDR2: MDHEN and SYDVKM. CDR3 nucleotide sequence: TGTGCCAGCAACGTAGCTGGGACAGGGCGCACAGATACGCAGTATTTT. Encoded protein: CASNVAGTGRTDTQYF.

This clonotype was seen a few times. This chain uses TRBV4-3 with TRBJ1-1; D gene unclear. CDR1 is LGHNA, CDR2 YSLEER, per germline. V was pared by 1 base and J by 1 base, with 10 bases between. The CDR3 sequence is 15 residues long. CDR3 nucleotide sequence: TGCGCCAGCAGCCAAGGTTTATCGGGGAACACTGAAGCTTTCTTT. Translated: CASSQGLSGNTEAFF.

A few counts support this clonotype. V is TRBV6-1 and J is TRBJ2-7, with a weak D call TRBD2 (6 bases). This CDR3 is built from 16 residues. With 1 base removed from V and 3 bases from J, the gap between germline ends came to 16 bases. Germline V lookup: CDR1 MNHNS, CDR2 SASEGT. CDR3 loop: CASSEVGPTGGYEQYF. The DNA of the CDR3 is TGTGCCAGCAGTGAAGTAGGGCCAACCGGGGGCTACGAGCAGTACTTC.

The chain employs TRBV29-1 and TRBJ1-2; 9 bases match TRBD1. This CDR3 is built from 12 residues. V shed 5 bases, J shed 3 bases, and the junction held 1 base outside the gene matches. Germline CDR1 and CDR2: SQVTM and ANQGSEA. The CDR3 spells CSVRTGDYGYTF. The CDR3 DNA sequence: TGCAGCGTTAGGACAGGGGACTATGGCTACACCTTC.

The rearrangement links TRBV20-1 to TRBJ2-5; 8 bases match TRBD2. J gave up 4 bases and V 3 bases, and 4 bases lay outside the gene matches. Germline CDR1 is DFQATT and CDR2 is SNEGSKA (reference sequence). CDR3 size: 13 residues. The CDR3 sequence: CSASGGAGETQYF. The CDR3 DNA sequence: TGCAGTGCTAGCGGGGGGGCTGGAGAGACCCAGTACTTC.

This chain links TRBV20-1 with TRBJ2-1; no clear D. The V and J ends lost 0 bases and 7 bases respectively, with 16 bases between them. Germline assignment: CDR1 DFQATT and CDR2 SNEGSKA (reference sequence). The CDR3 has 15 amino acids. This CDR3 reads CSARDSARGRNEQFF. CDR3 sequence (DNA): TGCAGTGCTAGAGATTCGGCTAGAGGTCGGAATGAGCAGTTCTTC.

This chain connects TRBV5-1 to TRBJ2-1; 11 positions agree with TRBD2. In germline, CDR1 is SGHRS, CDR2 YFSETQ. The CDR3 runs 16 residues. V trimming: 5 bases; J trimming: 3 bases; junction bases outside the gene matches: 7. CDR3 sequence reads: CASSISGGAVYNEQFF. CDR3 sequence (DNA): TGCGCCAGCAGTATTAGCGGGGGGGCCGTCTACAATGAGCAGTTCTTC.

The table lists this clonotype with many counts. CDR3: CSVVRDMNTEAFF. The CDR3 bases are TGCAGCGTTGTAAGGGACATGAACACTGAAGCTTTCTTT. The chain combines TRBV29-1 with TRBJ1-1, with D perhaps TRBD1 (6 bases). The germline V and J ends were trimmed by 4 bases and 0 bases, with 9 bases remaining between them. The CDR3 totals 13 residues. The germline V gene has CDR1 SQVTM and CDR2 ANQGSEA.

The V and J genes are TRBV5-1 and TRBJ2-1; possible D gene TRBD1, 6 bases. The V gene's germline CDR1 is SGHRS and CDR2 YFSETQ. This CDR3 spans 14 amino acids. V was cut by 4 bases and J by 5 bases, with 13 bases left in between. The CDR3 is CASSRQVADNEQFF. The CDR3 DNA reads as TGCGCCAGCAGCCGACAGGTTGCCGACAATGAGCAGTTCTTC.

This clonotype was counted between two and nine times. This chain uses TRBV7-2 with TRBJ2-3; TRBD2 might be the D (7 bases). This CDR3 spans 15 amino acids. From germline, CDR1 is SGHTA and CDR2 FQGNSA. The ends were cut back, 0 bases at V and 5 bases at J, with 12 bases in the middle. The CDR3 nucleotides are TGTGCCAGCAGCTTAGCAGGGGGGGCCATAGATACGCAGTATTTT. This codes for CASSLAGGAIDTQYF.

The gene calls are TRBV12-3 or TRBV12-4 and TRBJ1-2; D remains ambiguous. V lost 2 bases and J 6 bases, leaving 7 bases between the germline ends. The CDR3 contains 12 residues. The CDR3 bases are TGTGCCAGCAGTTTATCCTCACATGGCTACACCTTC. Translating gives CASSLSSHGYTF.

This clonotype occurred a few times. The rearrangement joins TRBV20-1 to TRBJ2-5, with D hard to call. The ends were cut back, 6 bases at V and 3 bases at J, with 17 bases in the middle. Germline CDR1 DFQATT, CDR2 SNEGSKA (reference sequence). The CDR3 has 14 residues. The CDR3 DNA reads TGCAGTGCCCAGGCCGTTTTGGGAAAAGAGACCCAGTACTTC. Encoded protein: CSAQAVLGKETQYF.

In this sample, this clonotype turned up a few times. The genes are TRBV4-3 and TRBJ2-7; 9 positions agree with TRBD1. The length of the CDR3 is 15 residues. Germline loops: CDR1 LGHNA, CDR2 YSLEER. V dropped 3 bases and J dropped 6; count of bases not matched to a gene: 9. The CDR3 reads CASSQDGQGNFEQYF. The CDR3 region has the DNA TGCGCCAGCAGCCAGGATGGACAGGGGAACTTCGAGCAGTACTTC.